The entry below describes one T cell receptor (beta chain). The antigen remains unidentified. These data are taken from a study of T cell responses to AZD1222 COVID-19 vaccine. Study-wide results and limits: Per reports, nearly half of all spike-specific TCRs target regions that are unmutated in variants. Seropositive AZD1222 recipients at baseline numbered only six or seven. The sample set comprised mostly white British donors with more females, and clonal diversity was possibly underestimated. The breadth and depth of Spike-specific TCRs increased once two AZD1222 doses had been given.

The length of the CDR3 is 16 residues. V lost 0 bases and J lost 0, with 6 bases in between. CDR1 and CDR2 from the germline V gene are SEHNR and FQNEAQ (reference sequence). Generated by immunoSEQ multiplex PCR, the TCRdb table keeps only in-frame clones and is missing some. The data contain about 93,000 clones, approximately 88% of them singletons. V and J are TRBV7-9 and TRBJ2-6; D unresolved. The clonotype originates from an adult in good health. Sample: peripheral blood, taken on day 0 of AZD1222 vaccination. The CDR3 DNA sequence: TGTGCCAGCAGCTTAGCCCGAGGCTCTGGGGCCAACGTCCTGACTTTC. Its protein product is CASSLARGSGANVLTF.